This T cell receptor (beta chain) was observed in a study of blood T cell repertoires in COVID-19. Some clones are missing from TCRdb's copy, which holds only in-frame ones; the method was immunoSEQ multiplex PCR. Counted here are 130,000 to 150,000 clones, roughly 81% occurring once; the ten biggest clones make up approximately 9.2%. Germline loops: CDR1 SQVTM, CDR2 ANQGSEA. CDR3 length: 11 amino acids. V gave up 2 bases and J gave up 6 bases, with 4 bases separating them. The sequencing sample was made of peripheral blood. This chain joins TRBV29-1 and TRBJ2-2; D unresolved. The TCR was taken from a human donor with acute or convalescent COVID-19. The donor label of this sample is uncertain. This CDR3 is CSVERAGELFF. The DNA for the CDR3 is TGCAGCGTTGAAAGAGCCGGGGAGCTGTTTTTT.